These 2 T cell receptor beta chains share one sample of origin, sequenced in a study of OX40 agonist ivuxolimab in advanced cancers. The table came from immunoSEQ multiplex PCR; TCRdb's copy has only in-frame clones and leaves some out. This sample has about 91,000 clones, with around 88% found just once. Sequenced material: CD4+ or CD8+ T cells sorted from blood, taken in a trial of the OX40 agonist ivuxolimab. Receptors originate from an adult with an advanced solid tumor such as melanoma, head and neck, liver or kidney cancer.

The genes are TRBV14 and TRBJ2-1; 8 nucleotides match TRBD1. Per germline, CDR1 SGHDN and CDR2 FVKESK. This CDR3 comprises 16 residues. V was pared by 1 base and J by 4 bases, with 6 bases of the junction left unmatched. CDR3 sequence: CASSQAQGEIYNEQFF. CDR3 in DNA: TGTGCCAGCAGCCAAGCACAGGGGGAAATATACAATGAGCAGTTCTTC.

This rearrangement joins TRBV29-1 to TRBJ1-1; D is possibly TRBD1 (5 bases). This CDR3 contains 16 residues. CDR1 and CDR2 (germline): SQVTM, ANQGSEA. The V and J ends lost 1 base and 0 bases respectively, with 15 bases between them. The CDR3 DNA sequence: TGCAGCGTTGAAGCGGGGTGGGGGATGATGAACACTGAAGCTTTCTTT. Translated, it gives CSVEAGWGMMNTEAFF.